This T cell receptor (beta chain) was identified during a study of CD8 T cells in Susac syndrome. The study sequenced TCR beta in blood CD8+ and CD4+ T cells. It was treatment-naive patients with stable or active relapsing-remitting disease who made up the multiple sclerosis controls. Random hexamers were used to reverse transcribe the RNA input (0.5 to 1 ug). Amplification of TCR beta CDR3 was carried out by immunoSEQ multiplex PCR, which covered 54 Vbeta and 13 Jbeta segments. TCRdb independently ran MiXCR on the immunoSEQ multiplex PCR reads; one entry per CDR3 protein. The table records around 270,000 distinct CDR3 sequences, about 89% of them present only once. CDR3 length: 15 residues. The V end was cut by 1 base, the J end by 4 bases, with 13 bases between. The germline V gene has CDR1 LNHDA and CDR2 SQIVND (reference sequence).

V and J are TRBV19 and TRBJ2-5; possible D gene TRBD2, 5 bases. Source material: CD8+ T cells from PBMCs. The sequence was collected from a human donor with multiple sclerosis. The CDR3 DNA sequence: TGTGCCAGTAGTATAGGGGCGGGTCTGGGAGAGACCCAGTACTTC. Its protein is CASSIGAGLGETQYF.